This TCR beta chain was identified in a study of tissue T cells after allogeneic stem cell transplantation. Study details: Samples with visible lymphocytes on H&E were prioritized for sequencing. General study points: Tissue-detected TCR repertoire was only partly captured by blood and spleen T cells. Anatomically similar tissues had similar TCR repertoires within each patient.

This clone has just one count. Antigen specificity is unknown. Assay: immunoSEQ multiplex PCR; the TCRdb copy retains only in-frame clones and omits some. The sample carries under 9,000 clones, 56% recorded once. This CDR3 has 14 residues. Germline V gene sequence: CDR1 MNHEY, CDR2 SVGAGI. With V trimmed by 6 bases and J by 5 bases, 6 bases remained unmatched. The source is a female donor of 60 years or more with lung cancer. The source was duodenum tissue, collected at autopsy. The V call is TRBV6-5, the J call TRBJ1-2; 10 nucleotides line up with TRBD1. The CDR3 region is CASRFGTGDYGYTF. The CDR3 DNA sequence: TGTGCCAGCAGATTTGGGACAGGGGATTATGGCTACACCTTC.